One and the same sample provided the 25 T cell receptor beta chains below, sequenced in a study of blood T cell repertoires in COVID-19. Sequencing used immunoSEQ multiplex PCR; TCRdb keeps in-frame clones, though not all of them. The sample lists over 200,000 clones; 84% were seen once. Sequencing was done on a sample of PBMCs or T cells enriched from blood (not recorded which). Receptor source: a man aged 55 to 69 who had recovered from COVID-19.

The chain joins TRBV19 to TRBJ1-1, with D perhaps TRBD1 (6 bases). The V gene lost 4 bases and the J gene lost 1 base, with 25 bases spanning the gap. CDR1 and CDR2 from the germline V gene are LNHDA and SQIVND (reference sequence). The CDR3 length is 19 residues. CDR3 loop: CASSRWGWRGPNSNTEAFF. In nucleotides, the CDR3 is TGTGCCAGTAGTAGGTGGGGGTGGCGGGGGCCGAATTCGAACACTGAAGCTTTCTTT. Full variable domain (missing parts from reference TRBV19 and TRBJ1-1): DGGITQSPKYLFRKEGQNVTLSCEQNLNHDAMYWYRQDPGQGLRLIYYSQIVNDFQKGDIAEGYSVSREKKESFPLTVTSAQKNPTAFYLCASSRWGWRGPNSNTEAFFGQGTRLTVV.

CDR3 in amino acids: CASSKIPAQPQHF. The CDR3 region has the DNA TGTGCCAGCAGCAAAATCCCCGCGCAGCCCCAGCATTTT. V is TRBV21-1 and J is TRBJ1-5. TRBV21-1 is a listed pseudogene. CDR3 length: 13 amino acids.

A single count supports this clone. V is TRBV19 and J is TRBJ1-2, with D maybe TRBD1 (5 bases). The CDR3 sequence is 17 residues long. Germline loops: CDR1 LNHDA, CDR2 SQIVND (reference sequence). Trimming removed 0 bases at V and 5 bases at J, with 19 bases between. CDR3 DNA sequence: TGTGCCAGTAGTATAGATCGCGGCCCAGGGCTAGAGTATGGCTACACCTTC. Encoded protein: CASSIDRGPGLEYGYTF.

This chain links TRBV30 with TRBJ1-4; 10 positions match TRBD1. The CDR3 length is 14 residues. Germline V gene data show CDR1 as GTSNPN and CDR2 as SVGIG (reference sequence). Trimming cost V 5 bases and J 0 bases; bases outside gene matches: 0. The CDR3 loop is CAWGQGATNEKLFF. Here the CDR3 DNA reads TGTGCCTGGGGACAGGGGGCAACTAATGAAAAACTGTTTTTT.

DNA for the CDR3: TGTGCCAGCAGCGTGGAGGATTTAGGTGGAAACACCATATATTTT. As protein: CASSVEDLGGNTIYF. The chain recombines TRBV9 with TRBJ1-3; D is ambiguous. This CDR3 comprises 15 residues. From germline, CDR1 is SGDLS and CDR2 YYNGEE. V shed 2 bases and J shed 3 bases, with 12 bases lying between them.

The V gene is TRBV12-3 or TRBV12-4, the J gene TRBJ2-2; D uncertain. The CDR3 consists of 11 residues. With 4 bases removed from V and 7 bases from J, the gap between germline ends came to 4 bases. Here the CDR3 DNA reads TGTGCCAGCAGTTCAATCGGGGAGCTGTTTTTT. Amino acid sequence: CASSSIGELFF.

The chain links TRBV10-2 to TRBJ1-1; 12 positions match TRBD1. From germline, CDR1 is WSHSY and CDR2 SAAADI. The ends lost 6 bases at V and 12 bases at J; junction bases unmatched: 8. The CDR3 is 13 residues long. As DNA, the CDR3 is TGCGCCAGCAGGGGACAGGGGGCGTTAGCCCCTTTCTTT. Amino acids: CASRGQGALAPFF.

This clone occurred a few times. The J gene is TRBJ1-1, the V gene TRBV7-8; maybe TRBD1 (6 bases). V was trimmed by 5 bases and J by 4 bases, leaving 23 bases between them. Looked up from germline, CDR1 is SGHVS and CDR2 is FQNEAQ. The CDR3 totals 17 residues. Here the CDR3 DNA reads TGTGCCAGCAGCCCTAGGGGGGGGACTTCGTGGGGCACTGAAGCTTTCTTT. It is translated as CASSPRGGTSWGTEAFF.

The gene calls are TRBV30 and TRBJ1-5; 9 bases align to TRBD1. CDR1 and CDR2 (germline): GTSNPN, SVGIG (reference sequence). The CDR3 runs 13 residues. The ends lost 2 bases at V and 6 bases at J; junction bases unmatched: 2. CDR3 loop: CAWSPDRGQPQHF. CDR3 DNA: TGTGCCTGGAGTCCGGACAGGGGTCAGCCCCAGCATTTT.

This rearrangement joins TRBV5-1 to TRBJ1-1, with TRBD1 matching 8 bases. With V trimmed by 4 bases and J by 1 base, 6 bases remained unmatched. From germline, CDR1 is SGHRS and CDR2 YFSETQ. The length of the CDR3 is 15 residues. CDR3: CASSAGQGGNTEAFF. The CDR3, as DNA: TGCGCCAGCAGCGCAGGACAGGGAGGGAACACTGAAGCTTTCTTT. Supplemented by reference TRBV5-1 and TRBJ1-1, the full variable domain reads KAGVTQTPRYLIKTRGQQVTLSCSPISGHRSVSWYQQTPGQGLQFLFEYFSETQRNKGNFPGRFSGRQFSNSRSEMNVSTLELGDSALYLCASSAGQGGNTEAFFGQGTRLTVV.

The CDR3: CASSSGLTNEKLFF. For the CDR3, the DNA is TGTGCCAGCAGTTCAGGGTTAACTAATGAAAAACTGTTTTTT. This chain connects TRBV6-5 to TRBJ1-4; perhaps TRBD1 as D (5 bases). V gave up 4 bases and J gave up 1 base, with 7 bases separating them. The CDR3 is made up of 14 amino acids. CDR1 and CDR2 from the germline V gene are MNHEY and SVGAGI.

The V gene is TRBV7-9, the J gene TRBJ1-6, with D unclear. Germline CDR1 is SEHNR and CDR2 is FQNEAQ (reference sequence). The CDR3 spans 14 residues. V was trimmed by 5 bases and J by 8 bases, leaving 13 bases between them. The chain's CDR3 is CASSLSIAHSPLHF. CDR3 bases: TGTGCCAGCAGCCTCAGCATAGCCCATTCACCCCTCCACTTT.

CDR3 DNA sequence: TGTGCCAGCAGCTTGGGGACTAGCGGCAATGAGCAGTTCTTC. Translated: CASSLGTSGNEQFF. The chain employs TRBV7-6 and TRBJ2-1; 11 bases line up with TRBD2. Germline CDR1 is SGHVS and CDR2 is FNYEAQ. There are 14 residues in the CDR3. The ends lost 3 bases at V and 6 bases at J; junction bases unmatched: 1.

This clone was seen once. Other DNA sequences in the sample encode the same CDR3. The chain combines TRBV7-9 with TRBJ1-2; the match to TRBD1 covers 8 bases. Germline trimming cut 5 bases from V and 2 bases from J; bases unmatched to any gene: 4. From germline, CDR1 is SEHNR and CDR2 FQNEAQ (reference sequence). CDR3 length equals 14 residues. DNA of the CDR3: TGTGCCAGCAGCCCTTCAGGGGGCAACTATGGCTACACCTTC. Translation gives CASSPSGGNYGYTF.

The J gene is TRBJ1-2, the V gene TRBV7-2, with 10 positions matching TRBD1. Germline V gene sequence: CDR1 SGHTA, CDR2 FQGNSA. The CDR3 has 15 amino acids. V shed 3 bases, J shed 4 bases, and the junction held 5 bases outside the gene matches. In DNA form, the CDR3 reads TGTGCCAGCAGCTTGGGGACAGGGGAGAGCTATGGCTACACCTTC. Translated, it gives CASSLGTGESYGYTF.

Of note for this clone: Other nucleotide sequences in the sample specify the same CDR3. Here the CDR3 DNA reads TGTGCCTGGAGTGTACGGAGGGACGGCTACACCTTC. Translation gives CAWSVRRDGYTF. V and J are TRBV30 and TRBJ1-2; D is possibly TRBD1 (5 bases). V lost 0 bases and J lost 8, with 10 bases in between. This CDR3 comprises 12 residues. Germline lookup yields CDR1 GTSNPN and CDR2 SVGIG (reference sequence).

This chain uses TRBV7-9 with TRBJ1-3; the D gene is possibly TRBD1 (5 bases). This CDR3 has 13 amino acids. Germline loops: CDR1 SEHNR, CDR2 FQNEAQ (reference sequence). The V end lost 8 bases, the J end lost 4 bases, and 12 bases lay between the germline ends. In nucleotides, the CDR3 is TGTGCCAGCGGGGGGACGGGCGGAAACACCATATATTTT. This encodes CASGGTGGNTIYF.

The genes are TRBV14 and TRBJ1-1; D is undetermined. V was pared by 7 bases and J by 4 bases, with 10 bases between. The CDR3 sequence is 12 residues long. Germline V CDR1 and CDR2: SGHDN, FVKESK. CDR3 sequence: CASTKVATEAFF. The CDR3 DNA is TGTGCCAGCACAAAGGTAGCCACTGAAGCTTTCTTT.

This clone has more than one count but fewer than ten. The CDR3 nucleotides read TGCAGCGTTGGGGTTAGCGGAAGCACAGATACGCAGTATTTT. This sequence encodes CSVGVSGSTDTQYF. This chain joins TRBV29-1 and TRBJ2-3, with D maybe TRBD2 (6 bases). The CDR3 consists of 14 residues. Trimming stripped 4 bases from V and 0 bases from J, with 11 bases between. Germline loops: CDR1 SQVTM, CDR2 ANQGSEA.

The chain uses TRBV7-8 and TRBJ1-2; D is uncertain. Trimming stripped 5 bases from V and 0 bases from J, with 13 bases between. The germline CDR1 and CDR2 sequences are SGHVS and FQNEAQ. The CDR3 covers 15 residues. The CDR3 DNA is TGTGCCAGCAGCCAAGACCCCGGGGCTAACTATGGCTACACCTTC. Amino acid sequence: CASSQDPGANYGYTF.

The chain employs TRBV7-2 and TRBJ1-2; D possibly corresponds to TRBD1 (5 bases). Trimming removed 0 bases at V and 6 bases at J, with 11 bases between. Germline CDR1 and CDR2: SGHTA and FQGNSA. The CDR3 length is 14 residues. The CDR3 sequence: CASSLARDSHGYTF. The CDR3 DNA is TGTGCCAGCAGCTTAGCTCGCGACAGCCATGGCTACACCTTC.

This chain uses TRBV6-1 with TRBJ1-5; D call uncertain. CDR3 length: 16 amino acids. CDR1 and CDR2 from the germline V gene are MNHNS and SASEGT. Trimming shortened V by 1 base and J by 11 bases, and 21 bases separated the two germline ends. The CDR3 nucleotides are TGTGCCAGCAGTGAAGTTGTGGCAGCCCTAACGCAGGCCCAGCATTTT. Amino acid sequence: CASSEVVAALTQAQHF.

This chain uses TRBV7-9 with TRBJ1-5; D is undetermined. V was shortened by 5 bases and J by 4 bases, with 9 bases between the two germline ends. From germline, CDR1 is SEHNR and CDR2 FQNEAQ (reference sequence). The length of the CDR3 is 13 residues. CDR3 residues: CASSTARNQPQHF. The CDR3, as DNA: TGTGCCAGCAGCACAGCCAGGAATCAGCCCCAGCATTTT.

The chain joins TRBV19 to TRBJ1-6, with D possibly matching TRBD1 (6 bases). The V gene lost 3 bases and the J gene lost 6 bases, with 15 bases spanning the gap. Germline assignment: CDR1 LNHDA and CDR2 SQIVND (reference sequence). The CDR3 sequence is 16 residues long. The CDR3 region has the DNA TGTGCCAGTAGTATCGCTCGGGGGGCGACTAATTCACCCCTCCACTTT. Its translation is CASSIARGATNSPLHF.

The V call is TRBV5-1, the J call TRBJ1-1; no definite D call. The germline V and J ends were trimmed by 0 bases and 1 base, with 10 bases remaining between them. Germline assignment: CDR1 SGHRS and CDR2 YFSETQ. CDR3 length: 15 amino acids. Here the CDR3 reads CASSLALLSNTEAFF. The CDR3 DNA follows: TGCGCCAGCAGCTTGGCTCTCTTATCGAACACTGAAGCTTTCTTT. Drawing the rest from reference TRBV5-1 and TRBJ1-1, the complete variable domain is KAGVTQTPRYLIKTRGQQVTLSCSPISGHRSVSWYQQTPGQGLQFLFEYFSETQRNKGNFPGRFSGRQFSNSRSEMNVSTLELGDSALYLCASSLALLSNTEAFFGQGTRLTVV.